Described below is a single T cell receptor (beta chain) sequence and its context. Its antigen is currently unknown. The data originate from a study of T cell repertoires in cytomegalovirus infection. Study-level information: Peptides in the study included HLA-C-restricted and HLA-B-restricted CMV epitopes.

Each CDR3 protein gets one entry after TCRdb re-called the reads with MiXCR. In the table there are 100,000 to 150,000 distinct CDR3 sequences, more than 25% of which are singletons. Trimming stripped 10 bases from V and 5 bases from J, with 24 bases between. Germline-derived CDR1 and CDR2 are MDHEN and SYDVKM. This CDR3 has 16 amino acids. This clonotype originated in a human donor in good health (CMV status not recorded). Some clones in this sample may be carry-over from other donors' samples. The sample in question was CD8+ T cells from cultured PBMCs, obtained from culture after CMV antigen stimulation. This chain joins TRBV28 and TRBJ1-5, with unresolved D. The CDR3 protein is CATTPPPPGSYQPQHF. As DNA, the CDR3 is TGTGCCACGACCCCACCCCCGCCAGGCTCATATCAGCCCCAGCATTTT.